The next 8 T cell receptor beta chains were all read from a single sample in a study of T cell responses to AZD1222 COVID-19 vaccine. Libraries were prepared by immunoSEQ multiplex PCR; TCRdb keeps only in-frame clonotypes and omits some of them. Of roughly 120,000 clones in the sample, more than 85% are singletons; the top ten hold roughly 8%. The specimen was peripheral blood, collected on day 0 of AZD1222 vaccination. These receptor sequences come from an adult in good health.

The CDR3 DNA reads as TGTGCCAGTAGTATAGGACAGGGTCTTGTTCAGCCCCAGCATTTT. Translation: CASSIGQGLVQPQHF. V is TRBV19 and J is TRBJ1-5; 7 bases map to TRBD1. J lost 6 bases, V lost 1 base, and 6 bases had no gene match. Germline V gives CDR1 LNHDA, CDR2 SQIVND (reference sequence). The CDR3 spans 15 residues.

V is TRBV19 and J is TRBJ2-1; D is ambiguous. V was clipped by 5 bases and J by 0 bases, with 8 bases between them. The CDR3 totals 14 residues. Germline-derived CDR1 and CDR2 are LNHDA and SQIVND (reference sequence). The CDR3 nucleotides are TGTGCCAGTAGTTCGCGGAACTCCTACAATGAGCAGTTCTTC. Amino acids: CASSSRNSYNEQFF.

The CDR3 reads CASSPGAVGANVLTF. CDR3 in DNA: TGTGCCAGCAGCCCTGGTGCGGTTGGGGCCAACGTCCTGACTTTC. This chain links TRBV11-3 with TRBJ2-6; no clear D gene. Germline V gives CDR1 SGHNT, CDR2 YENEEA. There are 15 residues in the CDR3. With 5 bases removed from V and 3 bases from J, the gap between germline ends came to 11 bases.

This sequence joins TRBV6-5 and TRBJ1-1; D call uncertain. Looked up from germline, CDR1 is MNHEY and CDR2 is SVGAGI. Trimming took off 7 bases at V and 1 base at J, with 10 bases between the two ends. The CDR3 runs to 13 residues. The CDR3 DNA reads TGTGCCAGCATTCCGGCCAGGAACACTGAAGCTTTCTTT. Protein: CASIPARNTEAFF.

This clone was seen just once. CDR3 sequence: CASSSGQREGPDTQYF. CDR3 nucleotide sequence: TGTGCCAGCAGCTCTGGCCAGCGGGAGGGCCCAGATACGCAGTATTTT. This sequence joins TRBV5-4 and TRBJ2-3; 10 positions match TRBD2. With 3 bases clipped from V and 4 bases from J, the junction kept 8 bases outside the gene matches. The germline CDR1 and CDR2 sequences are SGHNT and YYREEE (reference sequence). CDR3 length: 16 amino acids.

V is TRBV25-1 and J is TRBJ1-2, with 7 positions matching TRBD1. Per germline, CDR1 MGHDK and CDR2 SYGVNS. This CDR3 contains 14 residues. V lost 5 bases to trimming and J lost 5 bases; unmatched junction nucleotides: 8. In DNA, the CDR3 is TGTGCCAGCAGTCCAAGAGGACAGGCATATGGCTACACCTTC. Its protein product is CASSPRGQAYGYTF.

The chain links TRBV19 to TRBJ1-1, with TRBD1 as a possible D gene (5 bases). Deletions cut 6 bases from V and 5 bases from J, with 10 bases between. The V gene's germline CDR1 is LNHDA and CDR2 SQIVND (reference sequence). CDR3 size: 12 residues. The CDR3 is CASRNRNTEAFF. CDR3 bases: TGTGCCAGTAGGAACAGGAATACTGAAGCTTTCTTT.

The sample holds one count of this clone. The gene calls are TRBV19 and TRBJ1-2, with a possible D match to TRBD1 (5 bases). The CDR3 has 13 residues. Trimming left V 6 bases short and J 8 bases short, with 16 bases between. From germline, CDR1 is LNHDA and CDR2 SQIVND (reference sequence). CDR3 loop: CASSVTGFTGYTF. The CDR3 DNA sequence: TGTGCCAGTAGCGTAACAGGCTTCACGGGCTACACCTTC.